This TCR beta chain derives from a study of a mutant IDH1 vaccine in newly diagnosed glioma. The overall study: Every participant had undergone radiotherapy, temozolomide, or both before, and most underwent both. Visit V12 was scheduled at week 35 and visit V13 at week 47.

Described time point: week 35, safety follow-up. A 20-mer mutant IDH1 peptide at 300 ug was injected subcutaneously with topical imiquimod. The vaccination schedule gave patients eight doses in weeks 1, 3, 5, 7, 11, 15, 19 and 23. This clone was observed a few times. What it recognizes is unknown. Using immunoSEQ multiplex PCR, the repertoire was profiled, and TCRdb retains in-frame clones only, with some absent. This sample carries about 54,000 clones, 80% to 90% of them seen once, and the ten largest clones take roughly 4%. The CDR3 length is 17 residues. Germline V gene data show CDR1 as SGHVS and CDR2 as FQNEAQ. With V trimmed by 5 bases and J by 5 bases, 11 bases remained unmatched.

The specimen was PBMCs, collected from a glioma patient whose treatment included an IDH1 peptide vaccine. The J gene is TRBJ2-4, the V gene TRBV7-8; TRBD1 matches 11 bases. This receptor was obtained from a woman younger than 30 with glioma. The CDR3, as DNA: TGTGCCAGCAGCCGGACTAGGACAGGGGGCGAGCAAAACATTCAGTACTTC. Translated: CASSRTRTGGEQNIQYF. The whole variable domain, remainder taken from reference TRBV7-8 and TRBJ2-4, is GAGVSQSPRYKVAKRGQDVALRCDPISGHVSLFWYQQALGQGPEFLTYFQNEAQLDKSGLPSDRFFAERPEGSVSTLKIQRTQQEDSAVYLCASSRTRTGGEQNIQYFGAGTRLSVL.